The 6 T cell receptor beta chains in this list originate from one sample, sequenced in a study of cytomegalovirus exposure and HLA in healthy donors. The study ran its PCR with 60 Vbeta and 13 Jbeta primers. Generated by immunoSEQ multiplex PCR, the TCRdb table keeps only in-frame clones and is missing some. This table has some 190,000 clones, more than 75% appearing once. Material for sequencing was PBMCs. The receptor source for this set is a woman aged 25-40 years in good health and CMV-seropositive.

The sample holds a few counts of this clone. The J gene is TRBJ1-3, the V gene TRBV5-6; TRBD1 aligns across 10 bases. The CDR3 loop spans 16 amino acids. CDR1 and CDR2 from the germline V gene are SGHDT and YYEEEE. J gave up 1 base and V 4 bases, and 5 bases lay outside the gene matches. The CDR3, as DNA: TGTGCCAGCAGCCGGGACAGGGGACTATCTGGAAACACCATATATTTT. This encodes CASSRDRGLSGNTIYF. The full variable domain, its missing parts supplied by reference TRBV5-6 and TRBJ1-3, is DAGVTQSPTHLIKTRGQQVTLRCSPKSGHDTVSWYQQALGQGPQFIFQYYEEEERQRGNFPDRFSGHQFPNYSSELNVNALLLGDSALYLCASSRDRGLSGNTIYFGEGSWLTVV.

The chain recombines TRBV6-6 with TRBJ2-5; TRBD1 might be the D (5 bases). The DNA end favors TRBJ2-7, so the J call may be wrong. This CDR3 has 12 amino acids. CDR1 is MNHNY, CDR2 SVGAGI, per germline (reference sequence). The CDR3 protein is CASSYVTGEQYF. DNA of the CDR3: TGTGCCAGCAGTTACGTTACAGGCGAGCAGTACTTC.

The chain combines TRBV2 with TRBJ2-7; D uncertain. The ends were cut back, 8 bases at V and 2 bases at J, with 10 bases in the middle. Germline CDR1 SNHLY, CDR2 FYNNEI. The CDR3 is made up of 12 amino acids. CDR3: CASLLRTYEQYF. The CDR3 nucleotides are TGTGCCAGCCTCCTCAGGACCTACGAGCAGTACTTC.

The chain has TRBV6-1 and TRBJ1-2; weak D call: TRBD1 (6 bases). The V end was cut by 5 bases, the J end by 8 bases, with 15 bases between. The V gene's germline CDR1 is MNHNS and CDR2 SASEGT. The CDR3 consists of 13 residues. CDR3 sequence (DNA): TGTGCCAGCAGTCTGGACAGCCCCCTAGGCTACACCTTC. This sequence encodes CASSLDSPLGYTF.

This clone has more than one count but fewer than ten. This sequence joins TRBV28 and TRBJ2-5; 7 nucleotides match TRBD2. CDR3 length equals 16 residues. With V trimmed by 4 bases and J by 2 bases, 10 bases remained unmatched. The V gene's germline CDR1 is MDHEN and CDR2 SYDVKM. The CDR3 nucleotides read TGTGCCAGCAGTTGGGGGGGTTGGCAGATTCAAGAGACCCAGTACTTC. Translated, it gives CASSWGGWQIQETQYF.

This clone was picked up one time. V usage is TRBV28 and J usage is TRBJ2-5; a possible D gene is TRBD1 (6 bases). The tail of the sequence fits TRBJ2-7 better, so the J call may be wrong. The germline V gene encodes CDR1 MDHEN and CDR2 SYDVKM. The CDR3 loop spans 15 amino acids. The CDR3, as DNA: TGTGCCAGCACTAAACCCAGGGGATCCCTCTACGAGCAGTACTTC. It yields the protein CASTKPRGSLYEQYF.